This passage covers 13 T cell receptor beta chains from one sample sequenced in a study of shared T cell receptors in the human thymus. Sequencing used immunoSEQ multiplex PCR; TCRdb keeps in-frame clones, though not all of them. The table has 500,000 to 550,000 clones, more than 75% seen once. This sample was also put to use in a study of human thymus T cells.

Sequencing was carried out using thymocytes. The source is a boy younger than two with a congenital heart defect.

V and J are TRBV5-1 and TRBJ2-7; 9 nucleotides agree with TRBD1. The CDR3 extends over 14 amino acids. CDR1 SGHRS and CDR2 YFSETQ come from the germline V gene. V lost 3 bases and J lost 4; bases outside the gene matches: 5. CDR3 DNA: TGCGCCAGCAGCTGCTGGGACAGGGAATACGAGCAGTACTTC. Protein product: CASSCWDREYEQYF.

The chain recombines TRBV29-1 with TRBJ2-7; 7 bases line up with TRBD1. Trimming cost V 1 base and J 0 bases; bases outside gene matches: 3. Germline values: CDR1 SQVTM, CDR2 ANQGSEA. This CDR3 is built from 14 residues. CDR3 nucleotides: TGCAGCGTTGAAGGGACAGGAACCTCCTACGAGCAGTACTTC. The encoded protein is CSVEGTGTSYEQYF.

The rearrangement links TRBV7-9 to TRBJ2-5; possibly TRBD1 for D (5 bases). This CDR3 is built from 14 residues. In germline, CDR1 is SEHNR, CDR2 FQNEAQ (reference sequence). V was clipped by 0 bases and J by 2 bases, with 7 bases between them. The CDR3 here is CASSLARAQETQYF. The CDR3 DNA reads as TGTGCCAGCAGCTTAGCCAGGGCTCAAGAGACCCAGTACTTC.

The chain recombines TRBV4-1 with TRBJ2-7, with TRBD2 matching 8 bases. V was clipped by 4 bases and J by 2 bases; unmatched bases: 7. The CDR3 consists of 15 residues. Germline lookup yields CDR1 MGHRA and CDR2 YSYEKL. Here the CDR3 reads CASSPRTSTTYEQYF. In nucleotides, the CDR3 is TGCGCCAGCAGCCCCCGGACTAGCACTACCTACGAGCAGTACTTC.

J is TRBJ2-5 and V is TRBV7-8; D not resolved. This CDR3 is 13 amino acids long. V was pared by 4 bases and J by 5 bases, with 11 bases between. From germline, CDR1 is SGHVS and CDR2 FQNEAQ. The CDR3, as DNA: TGTGCCAGCAGCTCAAATCCGAGGGAGACCCAGTACTTC. This sequence encodes CASSSNPRETQYF.

The chain has TRBV21-1 and TRBJ1-1. TRBV21-1 is labeled a pseudogene. This CDR3 has 20 residues. The CDR3 loop is CASSKALNSRVPLSNTEAFF. CDR3 nucleotide sequence: TGTGCCAGCAGCAAAGCGCTTAACTCGAGGGTGCCACTATCGAACACTGAAGCTTTCTTT.

The V call is TRBV6-5, the J call TRBJ1-1; 7 nucleotides align to TRBD1. This CDR3 has 14 residues. Germline CDR1 MNHEY, CDR2 SVGAGI. V lost 7 bases, J lost 6 bases, and 11 bases stayed unmatched. CDR3 region: CASTSDREVSEAFF. CDR3 DNA: TGTGCCAGCACATCAGACAGGGAGGTCTCTGAAGCTTTCTTT.

The genes are TRBV18 and TRBJ1-5; TRBD1 agrees at 8 bases. The CDR3 runs 18 residues. In germline, CDR1 is KGHSH, CDR2 LQKENI. V trimming: 6 bases; J trimming: 2 bases; junction bases outside the gene matches: 15. CDR3 amino acids: CASSPRSDREDGNQPQHF. The CDR3 DNA follows: TGTGCCAGCTCCCCCCGGTCGGACAGGGAAGATGGCAATCAGCCCCAGCATTTT.

This clone was counted once. V is TRBV28 and J is TRBJ1-4; weak D call: TRBD1 (6 bases). The CDR3 length is 17 residues. CDR1 is MDHEN and CDR2 is SYDVKM in the germline V gene. The V gene lost 3 bases and the J gene lost 3 bases, with 17 bases spanning the gap. The CDR3, as DNA: TGTGCCAGCAGTTTCCAAAGGAACAGGGCCCCTAATGAAAAACTGTTTTTT. It specifies CASSFQRNRAPNEKLFF.

This clone was observed a single time. The CDR3 DNA reads TGCGCCAGCAGCCATACCGGCGGCAATGGGGCCAACGTCCTGACTTTC. Translation gives CASSHTGGNGANVLTF. The chain combines TRBV4-1 with TRBJ2-6, with D unresolved. V dropped 3 bases and J dropped 3 bases, with 12 bases sitting between them. CDR1 and CDR2 (germline): MGHRA, YSYEKL. The CDR3 totals 16 residues.

The table lists this clone with a few counts. The chain recombines TRBV28 with TRBJ2-7, with 13 positions matching TRBD2. The CDR3 has 17 amino acids. The V segment lost 0 bases and the J segment 1 base; nucleotides outside the gene matches: 3. Per germline, CDR1 MDHEN and CDR2 SYDVKM. Written as DNA, the CDR3 is TGTGCCAGCAGTTTATGGGGACTAGCGGGAAGGTCCTACGAGCAGTACTTC. This sequence encodes CASSLWGLAGRSYEQYF.

The gene calls are TRBV30 and TRBJ2-1; 8 bases agree with TRBD2. In germline, CDR1 is GTSNPN, CDR2 SVGIG (reference sequence). Unmatched junction bases numbered 12, after V lost 0 bases and J lost 5 bases. The CDR3 loop spans 17 amino acids. The CDR3 region has the DNA TGTGCCTGGAGTGTACTCTTAAGCGGGAGTGCCCACAATGAGCAGTTCTTC. It yields the protein CAWSVLLSGSAHNEQFF.

The J gene is TRBJ2-7, the V gene TRBV25-1, with TRBD1 matching 7 bases. V dropped 2 bases and J dropped 7; count of bases not matched to a gene: 8. Germline loops: CDR1 MGHDK, CDR2 SYGVNS. The CDR3 is 14 residues long. Written as DNA, the CDR3 is TGTGCCAGCAGTGAAGGGACAGACTACGAAGAGCAGTACTTC. Its translation: CASSEGTDYEEQYF.